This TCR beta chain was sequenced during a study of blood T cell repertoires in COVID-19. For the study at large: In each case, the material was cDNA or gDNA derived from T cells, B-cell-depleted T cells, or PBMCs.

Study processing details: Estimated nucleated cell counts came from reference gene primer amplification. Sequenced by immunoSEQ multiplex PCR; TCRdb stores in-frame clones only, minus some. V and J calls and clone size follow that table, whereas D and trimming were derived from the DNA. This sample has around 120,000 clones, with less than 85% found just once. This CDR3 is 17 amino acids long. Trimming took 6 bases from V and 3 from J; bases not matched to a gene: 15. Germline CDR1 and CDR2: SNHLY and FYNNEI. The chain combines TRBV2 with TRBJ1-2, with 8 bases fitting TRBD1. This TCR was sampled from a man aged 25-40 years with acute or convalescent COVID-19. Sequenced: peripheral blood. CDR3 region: CASSWSPGQADDYGYTF. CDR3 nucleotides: TGTGCCAGCAGCTGGAGCCCGGGACAGGCGGACGACTATGGCTACACCTTC.